This T cell receptor (beta chain) was obtained from a study of blood T cell repertoires in COVID-19. Study background: Donors in the United States, Italy and Spain gave samples during acute or convalescent COVID-19.

The CDR3 covers 11 residues. V lost 4 bases to trimming and J lost 9 bases; unmatched junction nucleotides: 0. As handled by the study authors: The assay estimated nucleated cells by amplifying reference gene primers. Method: immunoSEQ multiplex PCR; TCRdb's copy keeps in-frame clones and lacks some. V, J and clone size are taken as reported in that table, and D and trimming were inferred from the DNA itself. The table shows 45,000 to 70,000 clones, with around 67% occurring only once. The sequencing input was peripheral blood. The clonotype originates from a woman between 50 and 59 years old with active or convalescent COVID-19. This chain joins TRBV12-3 or TRBV12-4 and TRBJ2-1, with 7 bases fitting TRBD1. This CDR3 is CASSWDSEQFF. The CDR3, as DNA: TGTGCCAGCAGTTGGGACAGTGAGCAGTTCTTC.